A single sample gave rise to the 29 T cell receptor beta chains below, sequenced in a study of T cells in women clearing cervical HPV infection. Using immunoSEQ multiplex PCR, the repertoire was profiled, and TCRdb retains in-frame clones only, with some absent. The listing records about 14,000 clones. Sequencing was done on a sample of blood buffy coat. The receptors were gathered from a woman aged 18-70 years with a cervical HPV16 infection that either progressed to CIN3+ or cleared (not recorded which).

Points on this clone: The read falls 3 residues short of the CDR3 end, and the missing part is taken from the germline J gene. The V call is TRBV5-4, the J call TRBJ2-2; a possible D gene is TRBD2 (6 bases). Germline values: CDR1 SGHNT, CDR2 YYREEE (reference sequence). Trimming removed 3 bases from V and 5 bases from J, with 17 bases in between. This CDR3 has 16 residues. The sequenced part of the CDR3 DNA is TGTGCCAGCAGCTACCGGGACTCCGGCGGTACCGGGGAG. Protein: CASSYRDSGGTGE. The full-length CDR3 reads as CASSYRDSGGTGELFF. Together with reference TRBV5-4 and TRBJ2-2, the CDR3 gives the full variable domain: ETGVTQSPTHLIKTRGQQVTLRCSSQSGHNTVSWYQQALGQGPQFIFQYYREEENGRGNFPPRFSGLQFPNYSSELNVNALELDDSALYLCASSYRDSGGTGELFFGEGSRLTVL.

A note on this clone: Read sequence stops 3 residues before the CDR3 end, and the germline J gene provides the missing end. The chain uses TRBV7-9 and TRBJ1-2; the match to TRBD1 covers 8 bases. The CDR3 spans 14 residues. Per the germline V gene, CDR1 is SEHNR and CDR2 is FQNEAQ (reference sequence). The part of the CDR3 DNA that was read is TGTGCCAGCAGCCCGCACGACAGGGGCAATGAC. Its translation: CASSPHDRGND. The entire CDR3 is CASSPHDRGNDYTF.

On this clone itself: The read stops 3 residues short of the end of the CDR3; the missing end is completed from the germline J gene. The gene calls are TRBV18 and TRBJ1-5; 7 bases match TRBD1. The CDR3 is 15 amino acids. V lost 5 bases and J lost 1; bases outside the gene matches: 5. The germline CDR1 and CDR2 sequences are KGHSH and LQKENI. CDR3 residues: CASSRQGPSNQPQHF. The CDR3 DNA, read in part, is TGTGCCAGCTCAAGACAGGGTCCGAGCAATCAGCCC. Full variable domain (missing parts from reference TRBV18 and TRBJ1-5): NAGVMQNPRHLVRRRGQEARLRCSPMKGHSHVYWYRQLPEEGLKFMVYLQKENIIDESGMPKERFSAEFPKEGPSILRIQQVVRGDSAAYFCASSRQGPSNQPQHFGDGTRLSIL.

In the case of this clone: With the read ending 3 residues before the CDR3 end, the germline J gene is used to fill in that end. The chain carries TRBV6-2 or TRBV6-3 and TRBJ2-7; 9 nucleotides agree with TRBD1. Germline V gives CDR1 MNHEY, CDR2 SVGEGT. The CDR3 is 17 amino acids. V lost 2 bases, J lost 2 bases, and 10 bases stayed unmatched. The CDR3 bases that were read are TGTGCCAGCAGTTACGCACGCCCGGGACAGGGAACCTACGAG. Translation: CASSYARPGQGTYE. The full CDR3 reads CASSYARPGQGTYEQYF.

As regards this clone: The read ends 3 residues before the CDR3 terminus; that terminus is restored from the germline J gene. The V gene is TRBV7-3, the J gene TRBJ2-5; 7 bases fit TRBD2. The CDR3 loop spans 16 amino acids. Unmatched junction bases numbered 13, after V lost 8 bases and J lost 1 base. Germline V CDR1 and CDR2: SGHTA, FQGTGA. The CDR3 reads CASRLIGRESQETQYF. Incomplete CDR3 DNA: TGTGCCAGCCGTTTGATTGGGCGGGAGTCCCAAGAGACC.

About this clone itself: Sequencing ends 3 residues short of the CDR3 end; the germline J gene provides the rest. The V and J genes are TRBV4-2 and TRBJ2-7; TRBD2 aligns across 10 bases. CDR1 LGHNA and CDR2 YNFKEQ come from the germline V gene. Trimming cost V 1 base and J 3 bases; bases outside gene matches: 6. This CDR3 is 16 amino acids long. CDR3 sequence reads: CASSQATGTSVYEQYF. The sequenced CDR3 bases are TGTGCCAGCAGCCAAGCTACCGGGACTAGCGTCTACGAG.

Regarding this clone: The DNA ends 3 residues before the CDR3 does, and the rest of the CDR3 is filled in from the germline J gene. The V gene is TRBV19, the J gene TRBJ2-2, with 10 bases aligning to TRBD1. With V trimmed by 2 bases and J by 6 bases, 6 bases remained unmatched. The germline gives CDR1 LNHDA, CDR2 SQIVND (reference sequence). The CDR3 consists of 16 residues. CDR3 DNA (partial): TGTGCCAGTAGTATAAATCGACAGGGGGCCGCCGGGGAG. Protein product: CASSINRQGAAGE. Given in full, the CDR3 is CASSINRQGAAGELFF.

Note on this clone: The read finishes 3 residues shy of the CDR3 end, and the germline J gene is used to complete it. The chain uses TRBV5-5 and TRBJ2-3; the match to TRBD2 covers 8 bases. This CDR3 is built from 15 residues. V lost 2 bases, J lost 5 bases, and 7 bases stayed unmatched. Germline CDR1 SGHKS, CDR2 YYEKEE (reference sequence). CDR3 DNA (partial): TGTGCCAGCAGCTTTAGCGGGGTAGGTGGAGATACG. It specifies CASSFSGVGGDT. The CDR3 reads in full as CASSFSGVGGDTQYF.

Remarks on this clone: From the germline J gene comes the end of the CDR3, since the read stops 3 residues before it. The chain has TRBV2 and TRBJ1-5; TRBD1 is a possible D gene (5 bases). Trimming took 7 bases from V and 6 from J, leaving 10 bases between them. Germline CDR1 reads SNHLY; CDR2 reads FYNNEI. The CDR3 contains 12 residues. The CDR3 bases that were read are TGTGCCAGCAACGGGGGTACTCAGCCC. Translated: CASNGGTQP. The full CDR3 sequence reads CASNGGTQPQHF.

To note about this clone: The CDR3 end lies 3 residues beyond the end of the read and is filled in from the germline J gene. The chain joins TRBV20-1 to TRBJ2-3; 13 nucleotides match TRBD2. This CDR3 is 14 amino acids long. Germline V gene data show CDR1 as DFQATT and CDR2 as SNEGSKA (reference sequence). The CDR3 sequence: CSAELAGGVLAQYF. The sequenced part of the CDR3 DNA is TGCAGTGCGGAACTAGCGGGGGGGGTCCTCGCG.

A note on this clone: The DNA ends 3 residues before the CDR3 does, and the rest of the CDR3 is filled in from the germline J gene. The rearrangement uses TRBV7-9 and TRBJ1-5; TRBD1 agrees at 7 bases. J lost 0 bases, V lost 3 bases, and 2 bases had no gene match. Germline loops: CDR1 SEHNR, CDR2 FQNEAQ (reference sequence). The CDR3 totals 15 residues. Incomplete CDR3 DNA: TGTGCCAGCAGCTTCGGACAGGATAGCAATCAGCCC. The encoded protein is CASSFGQDSNQP. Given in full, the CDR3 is CASSFGQDSNQPQHF.

CDR3 sequence reads: CSARDSRGNQPQHF. CDR3 DNA, as far as it was read: TGCAGTGCTAGAGACAGCAGGGGCAATCAGCCC. The chain uses TRBV20-1 and TRBJ1-5, with D tentatively TRBD1 (5 bases). The read comes to an end 3 residues before the CDR3 does, leaving the germline J gene to fill in the end. The CDR3 loop spans 14 amino acids. Germline V gene sequence: CDR1 DFQATT, CDR2 SNEGSKA (reference sequence). Trimming stripped 0 bases from V and 2 bases from J, with 8 bases between.

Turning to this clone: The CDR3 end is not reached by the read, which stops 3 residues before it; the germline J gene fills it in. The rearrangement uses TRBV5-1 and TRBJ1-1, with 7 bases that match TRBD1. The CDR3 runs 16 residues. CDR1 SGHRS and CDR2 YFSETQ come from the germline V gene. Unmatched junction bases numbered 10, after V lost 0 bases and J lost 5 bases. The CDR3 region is CASSLEGGRGRTEAFF. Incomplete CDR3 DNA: TGCGCCAGCAGCTTGGAAGGTGGTAGGGGGCGAACTGAA.

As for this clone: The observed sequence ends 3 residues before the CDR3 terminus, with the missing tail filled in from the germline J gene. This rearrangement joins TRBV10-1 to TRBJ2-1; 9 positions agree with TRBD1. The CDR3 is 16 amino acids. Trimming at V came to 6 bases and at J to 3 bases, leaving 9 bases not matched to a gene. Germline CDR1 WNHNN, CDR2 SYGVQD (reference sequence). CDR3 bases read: TGCGCCAGCAGCGGGGGACCGGGACAGGGCTACAATGAG. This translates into CASSGGPGQGYNE. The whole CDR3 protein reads CASSGGPGQGYNEQFF.

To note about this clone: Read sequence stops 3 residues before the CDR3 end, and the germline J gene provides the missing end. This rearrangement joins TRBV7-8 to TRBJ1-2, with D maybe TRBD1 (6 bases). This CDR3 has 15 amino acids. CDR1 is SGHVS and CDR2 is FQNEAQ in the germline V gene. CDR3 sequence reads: CASRPSPSRDNDYTF. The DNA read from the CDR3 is TGTGCCAGCAGACCCTCCCCTTCGCGGGACAATGAC.

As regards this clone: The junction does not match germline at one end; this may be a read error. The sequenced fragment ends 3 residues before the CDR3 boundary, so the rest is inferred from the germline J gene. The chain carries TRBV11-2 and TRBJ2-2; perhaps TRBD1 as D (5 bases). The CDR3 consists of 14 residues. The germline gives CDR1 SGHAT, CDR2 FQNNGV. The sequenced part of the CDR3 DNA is TGTGCCAGCAGCCTAGAGGACACCACCGGGGAG. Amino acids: CASSLEDTTGE. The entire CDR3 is CASSLEDTTGELFF.

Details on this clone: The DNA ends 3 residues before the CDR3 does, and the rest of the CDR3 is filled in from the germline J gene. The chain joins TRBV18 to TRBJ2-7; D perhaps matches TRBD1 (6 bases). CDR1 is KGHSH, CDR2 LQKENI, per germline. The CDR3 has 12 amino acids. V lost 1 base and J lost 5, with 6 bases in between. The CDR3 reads CASSPHRDEQYF. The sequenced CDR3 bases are TGTGCCAGCTCACCACACAGGGACGAG.

The sequenced part of the CDR3 DNA is TGCAGTGCTAGAGAGGGACTAGCAGATACG. It translates to CSAREGLADT. The entire CDR3 reads CSAREGLADTQYF. The chain uses TRBV20-1 and TRBJ2-3; TRBD2 agrees at 8 bases. The CDR3 extends 3 residues past the end of the read, so its final part is completed from the germline J gene. The CDR3 is 13 amino acids. CDR1 is DFQATT, CDR2 SNEGSKA, per germline (reference sequence). After removal of 0 bases from V and 4 bases from J, the junction contained 0 bases not matched to a gene.

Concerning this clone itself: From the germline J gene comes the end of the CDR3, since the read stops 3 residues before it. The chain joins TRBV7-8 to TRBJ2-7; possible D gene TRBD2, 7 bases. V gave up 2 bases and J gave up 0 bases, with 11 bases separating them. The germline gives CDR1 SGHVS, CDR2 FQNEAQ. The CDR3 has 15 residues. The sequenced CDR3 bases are TGTGCCAGCAGCTTAAGGGGGGGCCGCTCCTACGAG. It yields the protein CASSLRGGRSYE. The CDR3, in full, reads CASSLRGGRSYEQYF.

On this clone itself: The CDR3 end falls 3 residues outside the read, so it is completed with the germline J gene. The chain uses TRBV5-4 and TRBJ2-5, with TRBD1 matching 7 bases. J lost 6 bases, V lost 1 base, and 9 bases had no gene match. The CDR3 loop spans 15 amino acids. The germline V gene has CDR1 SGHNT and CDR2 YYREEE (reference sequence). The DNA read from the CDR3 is TGTGCCAGCAGCTTGAGCCGGCAGGGGGAACAGACC. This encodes CASSLSRQGEQT. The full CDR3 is CASSLSRQGEQTQYF.

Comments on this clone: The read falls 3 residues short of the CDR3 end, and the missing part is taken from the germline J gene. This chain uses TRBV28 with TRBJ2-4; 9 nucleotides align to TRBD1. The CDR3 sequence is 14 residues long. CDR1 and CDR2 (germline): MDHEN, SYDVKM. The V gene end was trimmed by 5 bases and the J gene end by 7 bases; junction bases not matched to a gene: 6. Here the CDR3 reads CASSPTGGLNIQYF. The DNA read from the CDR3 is TGTGCCAGCAGTCCCACAGGGGGCTTGAACATT.

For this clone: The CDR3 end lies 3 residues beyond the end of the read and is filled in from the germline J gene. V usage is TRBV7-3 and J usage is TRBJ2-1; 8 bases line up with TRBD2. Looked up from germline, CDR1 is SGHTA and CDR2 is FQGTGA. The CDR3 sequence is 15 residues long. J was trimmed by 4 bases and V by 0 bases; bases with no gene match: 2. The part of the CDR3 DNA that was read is TGTGCCAGCAGCTTAACTAGCGGGGATTACAATGAG. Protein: CASSLTSGDYNE. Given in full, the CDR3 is CASSLTSGDYNEQFF.

The CDR3 bases that were read are TGTGCCAGCAGCTTAGGTTCTGCAACTAATGAAAAG. It specifies CASSLGSATNEK. The whole CDR3 protein is CASSLGSATNEKLFF. The V and J genes are TRBV7-9 and TRBJ2-2; D is unclear. The CDR3 end lies 3 residues beyond the end of the read and is filled in from the germline J gene. The CDR3 has 15 amino acids. Looked up from germline, CDR1 is SEHNR and CDR2 is FQNEAQ (reference sequence).

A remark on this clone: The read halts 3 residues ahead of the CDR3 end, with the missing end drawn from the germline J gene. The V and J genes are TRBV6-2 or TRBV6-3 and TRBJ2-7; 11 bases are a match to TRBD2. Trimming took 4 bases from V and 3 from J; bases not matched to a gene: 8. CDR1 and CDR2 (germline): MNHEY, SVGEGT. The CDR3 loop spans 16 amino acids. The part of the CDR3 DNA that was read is TGTGCCAGCAGTTTTAGGCCGGGACTAGCGGTCTACGAG. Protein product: CASSFRPGLAVYE. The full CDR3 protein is CASSFRPGLAVYEQYF.

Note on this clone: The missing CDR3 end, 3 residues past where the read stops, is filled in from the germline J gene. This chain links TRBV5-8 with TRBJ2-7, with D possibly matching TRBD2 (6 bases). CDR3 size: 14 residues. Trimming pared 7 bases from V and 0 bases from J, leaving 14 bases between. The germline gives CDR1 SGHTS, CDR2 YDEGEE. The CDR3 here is CASYSRGTSYEQYF. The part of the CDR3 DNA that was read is TGTGCCAGCTATTCACGGGGGACCTCCTACGAG.

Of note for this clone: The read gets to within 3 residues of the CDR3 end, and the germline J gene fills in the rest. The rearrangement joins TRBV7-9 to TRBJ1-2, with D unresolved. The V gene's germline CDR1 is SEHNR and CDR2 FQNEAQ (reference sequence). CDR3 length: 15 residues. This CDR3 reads CASSNSDQRSYDYTF. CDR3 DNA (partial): TGTGCCAGCAGCAACTCAGACCAGCGCTCCTACGAC.

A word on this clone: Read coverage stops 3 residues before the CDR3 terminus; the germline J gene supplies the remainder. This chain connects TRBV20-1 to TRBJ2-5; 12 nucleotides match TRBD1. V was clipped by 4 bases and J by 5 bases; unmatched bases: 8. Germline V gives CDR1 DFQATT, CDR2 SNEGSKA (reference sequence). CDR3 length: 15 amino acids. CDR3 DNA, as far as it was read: TGCAGTGCTAACAAGCCCGGGACAGGGGGCGAGACC. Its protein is CSANKPGTGGET. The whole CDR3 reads CSANKPGTGGETQYF.

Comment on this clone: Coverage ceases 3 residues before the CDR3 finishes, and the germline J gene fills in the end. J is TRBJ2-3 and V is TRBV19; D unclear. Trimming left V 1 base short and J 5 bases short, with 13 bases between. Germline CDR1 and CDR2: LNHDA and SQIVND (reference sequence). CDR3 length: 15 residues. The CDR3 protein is CASSIARLSGDTQYF. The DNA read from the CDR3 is TGTGCCAGTAGTATAGCCAGACTTTCTGGAGATACG.

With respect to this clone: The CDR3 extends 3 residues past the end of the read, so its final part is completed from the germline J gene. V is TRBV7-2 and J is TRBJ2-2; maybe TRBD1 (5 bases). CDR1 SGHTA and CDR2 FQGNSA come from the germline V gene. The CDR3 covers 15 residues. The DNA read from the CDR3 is TGTGCCAGCAGCTTAGTATTTTCAGGGCCTGGAAAG. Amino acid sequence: CASSLVFSGPGK. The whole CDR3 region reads CASSLVFSGPGKLFF.